This TCR beta chain was captured in a study of cytomegalovirus exposure and HLA in healthy donors. The study drew the donors from its 120-subject validation cohort, separate from the approximately 670-subject first cohort. The length of the CDR3 is 19 residues. V dropped 5 bases and J dropped 9; count of bases not matched to a gene: 18. Germline-derived CDR1 and CDR2 are MDHEN and SYDVKM. The assay was immunoSEQ multiplex PCR, and TCRdb's table has in-frame clones only and misses some. In the table there are fewer than 200,000 clones, 70% to 90% of which are singletons. The chain has TRBV28 and TRBJ2-1; 14 positions match TRBD2. Material for sequencing was PBMCs. This receptor was taken from a woman aged 25-40 years in good health and CMV-seronegative. This chain's CDR3 is CASSALRTSGGPRRGEQFF. The CDR3 nucleotides read TGTGCCAGCAGTGCCCTGAGGACTAGCGGGGGGCCCCGTAGAGGTGAGCAGTTCTTC.